The 20 T cell receptor beta chains in this list originate from one sample, sequenced in a study of T cells in Graves' hyperthyroidism and ophthalmopathy. Regions amplified from RNA transcripts were the TCR beta CDR3 regions. During a first-round RT-PCR of the TCR CDR3, the HTBI primer set was used. TCRdb independently ran MiXCR on the multiplex PCR reads; one entry per CDR3 protein. The sample shows approximately 49,000 distinct CDR3 sequences, approximately 50% of them seen only once. The sample taken for sequencing was peripheral blood or thyroid tissue (not recorded which). The receptor source for this set is a man aged 18 to 35 with Graves' hyperthyroidism.

The chain employs TRBV19 and TRBJ1-1, with D maybe TRBD1 (5 bases). The CDR3 has 15 residues. Germline assignment: CDR1 LNHDA and CDR2 SQIVND (reference sequence). Trimming stripped 2 bases from V and 0 bases from J, with 10 bases between. The CDR3 region is CASSIRGLVNTEAFF. The CDR3 DNA is TGTGCCAGTAGTATAAGGGGCTTGGTGAACACTGAAGCTTTCTTT.

The chain is built from TRBV29-1 and TRBJ2-2, with TRBD2 as a possible D gene (5 bases). Germline V gene sequence: CDR1 SQVTM, CDR2 ANQGSEA. This CDR3 region has 14 residues. Trimming removed 4 bases from V and 5 bases from J, with 14 bases in between. The CDR3 loop is CSVALGELTGELFF. Written as DNA, the CDR3 is TGCAGCGTTGCGTTGGGAGAGCTAACCGGGGAGCTGTTTTTT.

This clonotype was seen ten or more times. V is TRBV6-5 and J is TRBJ1-1; no firm D call. Per germline, CDR1 MNHEY and CDR2 SVGAGI. Trimming left V 6 bases short and J 1 base short, with 15 bases between. The CDR3 totals 15 residues. CDR3 region: CASRTVSGGNTEAFF. Written as DNA, the CDR3 is TGTGCCAGCAGGACCGTCAGTGGTGGGAACACTGAAGCTTTCTTT.

At least ten counts were recorded for this clonotype. The chain joins TRBV28 to TRBJ2-2, with D hard to call. The germline V gene encodes CDR1 MDHEN and CDR2 SYDVKM. The CDR3 extends over 11 amino acids. Trimming removed 4 bases from V and 3 bases from J, with 0 bases in between. CDR3 nucleotide sequence: TGTGCCAGCAGTTACACCGGGGAGCTGTTTTTT. This sequence encodes CASSYTGELFF.

The chain employs TRBV7-9 and TRBJ1-1; D uncertain. CDR3 length equals 14 residues. Trimming cost V 3 bases and J 1 base, with 9 bases left between them. Germline V lookup: CDR1 SEHNR, CDR2 FQNEAQ (reference sequence). In DNA, the CDR3 is TGTGCCAGCAGCTTTATTGGCGGGAACACTGAAGCTTTCTTT. Translating it yields CASSFIGGNTEAFF.

V gene TRBV15 combines with J gene TRBJ1-2, with 7 bases fitting TRBD1. The ends lost 3 bases at V and 4 bases at J; junction bases unmatched: 5. This CDR3 comprises 14 residues. Germline assignment: CDR1 LNHNV and CDR2 YYDKDF (reference sequence). CDR3: CATSREGQSYGYTF. The CDR3, as DNA: TGTGCCACCAGCAGGGAGGGACAGAGCTATGGCTACACCTTC.

This clonotype was counted many times. The chain is built from TRBV9 and TRBJ2-2, with D perhaps being TRBD1 or TRBD2 (5 bases each). Trimming stripped 0 bases from V and 6 bases from J, with 15 bases between. The CDR3 extends over 16 amino acids. The germline CDR1 and CDR2 sequences are SGDLS and YYNGEE. Here the CDR3 DNA reads TGTGCCAGCAGCGTAGAGACAAGTTCGGGACCCGGGGAGCTGTTTTTT. Its translation: CASSVETSSGPGELFF.

This clonotype was counted many times. The genes are TRBV2 and TRBJ2-2; TRBD2 aligns across 9 bases. Germline V CDR1 and CDR2: SNHLY, FYNNEI. The CDR3 covers 14 residues. V lost 9 bases and J lost 1; bases outside the gene matches: 3. CDR3 in DNA: TGTGCCAGTAAAGCGGGGGGGAACACCGGGGAGCTGTTTTTT. This sequence encodes CASKAGGNTGELFF.

The chain is built from TRBV2 and TRBJ1-5, with 10 bases identical to TRBD1. The V gene's germline CDR1 is SNHLY and CDR2 FYNNEI. The CDR3 sequence is 15 residues long. The V segment lost 5 bases and the J segment 7 bases; nucleotides outside the gene matches: 8. In DNA form, the CDR3 reads TGTGCCAGCAGTAGTCGACAGGGGGCAAGGCAGCCCCAGCATTTT. Its protein product is CASSSRQGARQPQHF.

The rearrangement joins TRBV24-1 to TRBJ1-2; no reliable D call. The CDR3 runs to 13 residues. CDR1 and CDR2 (germline): KGHDR, SFDVKD. Trimming left V 2 bases short and J 5 bases short, with 8 bases between. This CDR3 is CATSDSSYYGYTF. The DNA for the CDR3 is TGTGCCACCAGTGATTCCTCGTATTATGGCTACACCTTC.

This chain connects TRBV2 to TRBJ2-7; the match to TRBD2 covers 8 bases. The CDR3 sequence is 12 residues long. Trimming cost V 11 bases and J 4 bases; bases outside gene matches: 7. CDR1 is SNHLY and CDR2 is FYNNEI in the germline V gene. The chain's CDR3 is CAGGLERYEQYF. In DNA, the CDR3 is TGTGCCGGGGGACTAGAAAGATACGAGCAGTACTTC.

This chain links TRBV7-6 with TRBJ2-5; tentatively, D is TRBD2 (5 bases). The ends were cut back, 1 base at V and 5 bases at J, with 11 bases in the middle. The CDR3 has 14 amino acids. Germline assignment: CDR1 SGHVS and CDR2 FNYEAQ. CDR3 nucleotide sequence: TGTGCCAGCAGCTTAGTGCCGGGCGGGGAGACCCAGTACTTC. Its protein product is CASSLVPGGETQYF.

The chain uses TRBV12-3 or TRBV12-4 and TRBJ2-6; TRBD1 or TRBD2 may be the D gene (5 bases each). The CDR3 is 15 residues long. V was pared by 3 bases and J by 2 bases, with 8 bases between. The CDR3 reads CASSLVGAGANVLTF. The CDR3 nucleotides are TGTGCCAGCAGTTTGGTGGGGGCTGGGGCCAACGTCCTGACTTTC.

This clonotype has only a few counts. The chain carries TRBV12-3 or TRBV12-4 and TRBJ1-4, with D tentatively TRBD1 (6 bases). There are 14 residues in the CDR3. Trimming left V 5 bases short and J 6 bases short, with 13 bases between. The CDR3 spells CASSLGGADEKLFF. The CDR3, as DNA: TGTGCCAGCAGTCTAGGGGGGGCGGATGAAAAACTGTTTTTT.

This clonotype was seen ten or more times. V gene TRBV7-9 combines with J gene TRBJ2-5; D is uncertain. The CDR3 length is 12 residues. CDR1 is SEHNR and CDR2 is FQNEAQ in the germline V gene (reference sequence). V was pared by 6 bases and J by 5 bases, with 10 bases between. The CDR3, as DNA: TGTGCCAGCAGTTCTTCCTGGGAGACCCAGTACTTC. Protein product: CASSSSWETQYF.

Remarks on this clonotype: One base away lies a much larger clone, so this may be a sequencing read error. V gene TRBV6-5 combines with J gene TRBJ1-2, with TRBD1 matching over 8 bases. There are 15 residues in the CDR3. Looked up from germline, CDR1 is MNHEY and CDR2 is SVGAGI. The CDR3 DNA is TGTGCCAGCAGTTTACCGACAGGGGCTAACTATGGCTACGCCTTC. The encoded protein is CASSLPTGANYGYAF.

By its share, this clonotype is medium-sized. J is TRBJ2-7 and V is TRBV7-9; D uncertain. The CDR3 spans 12 residues. CDR1 and CDR2 from the germline V gene are SEHNR and FQNEAQ (reference sequence). Deletions cut 2 bases from V and 2 bases from J, with 4 bases between. For the CDR3, the DNA is TGTGCCAGCAGCTTAAGCACCTACGAGCAGTACTTC. Amino acids: CASSLSTYEQYF.

The chain has TRBV15 and TRBJ1-5; D is unresolved. From germline, CDR1 is LNHNV and CDR2 YYDKDF (reference sequence). V was clipped by 5 bases and J by 4 bases, with 12 bases between them. This CDR3 spans 14 amino acids. The CDR3 reads CATSVDGANQPQHF. Written as DNA, the CDR3 is TGTGCCACCAGCGTAGACGGAGCAAATCAGCCCCAGCATTTT.

This chain joins TRBV9 and TRBJ2-7; 9 bases are shared with TRBD1. Germline values: CDR1 SGDLS, CDR2 YYNGEE. This CDR3 has 14 residues. V shed 3 bases and J 4 bases; nucleotides not matched to a gene: 5. CDR3 coding DNA: TGTGCCAGCAGCGCGGGACAGGGTCCGTACGAGCAGTACTTC. It is translated as CASSAGQGPYEQYF.

A remark on this clonotype: Compared with germline, one end of the junction differs, possibly owing to a read error. The V gene is TRBV5-5, the J gene TRBJ1-3; D call uncertain. The germline CDR1 and CDR2 sequences are SGHKS and YYEKEE (reference sequence). The CDR3 contains 14 residues. In nucleotides, the CDR3 is TGCGCCAGCACCACGGGGAACTCTGGAAACACCATATATTTT. Its protein product is CASTTGNSGNTIYF.